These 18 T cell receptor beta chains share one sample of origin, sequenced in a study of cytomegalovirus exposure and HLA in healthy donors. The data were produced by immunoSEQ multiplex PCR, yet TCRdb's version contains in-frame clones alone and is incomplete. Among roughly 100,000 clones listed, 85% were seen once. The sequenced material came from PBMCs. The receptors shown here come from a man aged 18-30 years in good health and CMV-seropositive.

For the CDR3, the DNA is TGCGCCAGCAGCCAGAGGGAGCGGAAGAGCTCCTACAATGAGCAGTTCTTC. It encodes CASSQRERKSSYNEQFF. The chain employs TRBV4-1 and TRBJ2-1; maybe TRBD2 (5 bases). Trimming took 3 bases from V and 0 from J, leaving 15 bases between them. Germline V CDR1 and CDR2: MGHRA, YSYEKL. The CDR3 covers 17 residues.

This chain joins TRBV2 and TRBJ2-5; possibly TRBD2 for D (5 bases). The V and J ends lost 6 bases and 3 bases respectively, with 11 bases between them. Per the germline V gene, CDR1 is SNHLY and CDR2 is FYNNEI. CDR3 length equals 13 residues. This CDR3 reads CASSPTREETQYF. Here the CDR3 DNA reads TGTGCCAGCAGCCCCACTAGGGAAGAGACCCAGTACTTC.

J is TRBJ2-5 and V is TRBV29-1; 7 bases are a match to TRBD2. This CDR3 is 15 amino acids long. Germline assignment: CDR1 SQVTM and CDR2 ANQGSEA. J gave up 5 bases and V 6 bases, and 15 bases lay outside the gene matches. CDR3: CSVGGSAGALETQYF. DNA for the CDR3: TGCAGCGTCGGAGGGTCCGCGGGAGCTTTGGAGACCCAGTACTTC.

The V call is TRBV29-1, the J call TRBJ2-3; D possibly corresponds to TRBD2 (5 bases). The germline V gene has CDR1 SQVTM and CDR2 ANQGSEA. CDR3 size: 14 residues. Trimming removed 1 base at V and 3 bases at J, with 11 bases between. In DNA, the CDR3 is TGCAGCGTTGAAGGGACTGGTGATACAGATACGCAGTATTTT. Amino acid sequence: CSVEGTGDTDTQYF.

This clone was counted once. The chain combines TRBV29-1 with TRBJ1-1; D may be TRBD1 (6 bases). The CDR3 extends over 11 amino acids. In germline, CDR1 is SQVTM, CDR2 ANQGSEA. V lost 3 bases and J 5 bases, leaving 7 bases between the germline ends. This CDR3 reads CSVDRGTEAFF. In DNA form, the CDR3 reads TGCAGCGTTGATAGGGGGACTGAAGCTTTCTTT.

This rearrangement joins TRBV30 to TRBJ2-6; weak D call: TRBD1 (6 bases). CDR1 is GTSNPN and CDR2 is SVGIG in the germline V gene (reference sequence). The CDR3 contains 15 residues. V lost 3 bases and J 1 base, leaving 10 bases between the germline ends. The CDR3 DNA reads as TGTGCCTGGAGGGTAACAGGGTCTGGGGCCAACGTCCTGACTTTC. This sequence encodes CAWRVTGSGANVLTF.

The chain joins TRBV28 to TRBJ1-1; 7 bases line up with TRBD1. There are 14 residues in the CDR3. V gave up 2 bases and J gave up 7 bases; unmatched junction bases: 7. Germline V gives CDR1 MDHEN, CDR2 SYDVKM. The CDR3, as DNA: TGTGCCAGCAGTTTAACAGGGGCGGGTGATGAAGCTTTCTTT. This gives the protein CASSLTGAGDEAFF.

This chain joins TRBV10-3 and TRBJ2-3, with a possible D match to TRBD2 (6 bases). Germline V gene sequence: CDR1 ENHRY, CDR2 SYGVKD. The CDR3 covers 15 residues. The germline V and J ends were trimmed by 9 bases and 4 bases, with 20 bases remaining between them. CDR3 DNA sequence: TGTGCCATTACGGCGGGACTCTCCGCGGCAGATACGCAGTATTTT. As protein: CAITAGLSAADTQYF.

In DNA form, the CDR3 reads TGCAGCGTTCGGGAGAACACCGGGGAGCTGTTTTTT. Protein: CSVRENTGELFF. The gene calls are TRBV29-1 and TRBJ2-2; D may be TRBD2 (5 bases). The CDR3 covers 12 residues. Germline V gives CDR1 SQVTM, CDR2 ANQGSEA. Trimming removed 5 bases from V and 1 base from J, with 5 bases in between.

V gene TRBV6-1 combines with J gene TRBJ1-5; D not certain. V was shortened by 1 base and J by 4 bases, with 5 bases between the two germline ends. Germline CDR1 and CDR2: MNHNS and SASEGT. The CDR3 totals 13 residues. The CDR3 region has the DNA TGTGCCAGCAGTGAAGGAGGGAATCAGCCCCAGCATTTT. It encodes CASSEGGNQPQHF.

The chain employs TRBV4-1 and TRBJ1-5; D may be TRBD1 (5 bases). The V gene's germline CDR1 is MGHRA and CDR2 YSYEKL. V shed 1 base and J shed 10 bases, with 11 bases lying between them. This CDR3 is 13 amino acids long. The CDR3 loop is CASSQVRGGPQHF. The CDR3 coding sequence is TGCGCCAGCAGCCAAGTACGGGGGGGACCCCAGCATTTT.

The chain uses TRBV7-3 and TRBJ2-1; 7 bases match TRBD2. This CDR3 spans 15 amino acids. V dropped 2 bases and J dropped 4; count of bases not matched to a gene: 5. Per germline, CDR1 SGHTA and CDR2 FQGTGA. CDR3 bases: TGTGCCAGCAGCTTAGCGGGAGCGGCTTACAATGAGCAGTTCTTC. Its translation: CASSLAGAAYNEQFF.

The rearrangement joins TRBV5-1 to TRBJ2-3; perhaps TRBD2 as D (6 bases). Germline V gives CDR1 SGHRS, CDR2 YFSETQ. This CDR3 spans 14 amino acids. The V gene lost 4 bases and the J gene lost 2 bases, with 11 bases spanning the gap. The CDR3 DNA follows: TGCGCCAGCAGCCCTGGACTACTCACAGATACGCAGTATTTT. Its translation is CASSPGLLTDTQYF.

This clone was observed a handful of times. As DNA, the CDR3 is TGTGCCAGCAGCCCTGGACAGCCTGGAAACACCATATATTTT. It is translated as CASSPGQPGNTIYF. The chain combines TRBV28 with TRBJ1-3, with a tentative D call TRBD1 (6 bases). The ends were cut back, 6 bases at V and 2 bases at J, with 11 bases in the middle. CDR1 and CDR2 (germline): MDHEN, SYDVKM. CDR3 size: 14 residues.

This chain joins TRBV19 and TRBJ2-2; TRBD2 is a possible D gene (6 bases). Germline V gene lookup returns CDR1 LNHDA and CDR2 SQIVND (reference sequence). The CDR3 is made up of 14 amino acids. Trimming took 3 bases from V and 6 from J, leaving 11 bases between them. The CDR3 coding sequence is TGTGCCAGTAGTATGCTGGGAGGTCCCGGGGAGCTGTTTTTT. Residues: CASSMLGGPGELFF.

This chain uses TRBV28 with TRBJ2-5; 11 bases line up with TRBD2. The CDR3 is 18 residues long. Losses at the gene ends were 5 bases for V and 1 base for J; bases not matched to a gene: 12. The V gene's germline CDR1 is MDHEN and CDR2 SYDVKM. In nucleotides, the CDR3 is TGTGCCAGCAGTGCCGCTCCCGGGACTAGCGGACCCCAAGAGACCCAGTACTTC. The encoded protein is CASSAAPGTSGPQETQYF.

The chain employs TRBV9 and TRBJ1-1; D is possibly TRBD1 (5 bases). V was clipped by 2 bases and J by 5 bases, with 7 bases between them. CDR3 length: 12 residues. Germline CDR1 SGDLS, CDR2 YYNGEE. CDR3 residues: CASSVGGTEAFF. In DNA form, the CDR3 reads TGTGCCAGCAGCGTTGGGGGGACTGAAGCTTTCTTT. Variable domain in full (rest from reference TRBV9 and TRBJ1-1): DSGVTQTPKHLITATGQRVTLRCSPRSGDLSVYWYQQSLDQGLQFLIQYYNGEERAKGNILERFSAQQFPDLHSELNLSSLELGDSALYFCASSVGGTEAFFGQGTRLTVV.

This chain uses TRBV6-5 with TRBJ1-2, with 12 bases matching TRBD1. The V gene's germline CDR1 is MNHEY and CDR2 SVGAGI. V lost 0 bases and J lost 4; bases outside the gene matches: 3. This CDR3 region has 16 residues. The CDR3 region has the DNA TGTGCCAGCAGTTACTCGGGGACAGGGGGCGGCTATGGCTACACCTTC. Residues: CASSYSGTGGGYGYTF.